This entry lists 16 T cell receptor beta chains sequenced from one sample in a study of blood T cell repertoires in COVID-19. Using immunoSEQ multiplex PCR, the repertoire was profiled, and TCRdb retains in-frame clones only, with some absent. Of about 14,000 clones listed, roughly 73% are singletons. What was sequenced was peripheral blood. The receptors were sampled from a boy aged 2-9 years with active or convalescent COVID-19.

This clone occurred once. This chain joins TRBV28 and TRBJ1-5; no clear D gene. Germline loops: CDR1 MDHEN, CDR2 SYDVKM. The CDR3 consists of 17 residues. V was shortened by 2 bases and J by 2 bases, with 16 bases between the two germline ends. CDR3 residues: CASSLRLGNVGNQPQHF. Here the CDR3 DNA reads TGTGCCAGCAGTTTAAGGCTAGGCAACGTGGGCAATCAGCCCCAGCATTTT.

The chain carries TRBV2 and TRBJ2-4, with 7 bases aligning to TRBD2. The ends lost 7 bases at V and 1 base at J; junction bases unmatched: 4. The CDR3 contains 14 residues. Germline V lookup: CDR1 SNHLY, CDR2 FYNNEI. The CDR3 spells CASMREFAKNIQYF. CDR3 DNA sequence: TGTGCCAGCATGCGGGAGTTTGCCAAAAACATTCAGTACTTC.

V and J are TRBV30 and TRBJ2-7; tentatively, D is TRBD2 (5 bases). In germline, CDR1 is GTSNPN, CDR2 SVGIG (reference sequence). V was pared by 0 bases and J by 3 bases, with 9 bases between. The CDR3 loop spans 13 amino acids. CDR3 nucleotides: TGTGCCTGGAGTGTCTCGGGGATCTACGAGCAGTACTTC. As protein: CAWSVSGIYEQYF. Full variable domain (remainder filled in from reference TRBV30 and TRBJ2-7): SQTIHQWPATLVQPVGSPLSLECTVEGTSNPNLYWYRQAAGRGLQLLFYSVGIGQISSEVPQNLSASRPQDRQFILSSKKLLLSDSGFYLCAWSVSGIYEQYFGPGTRLTVT.

The chain joins TRBV18 to TRBJ1-1, with D perhaps TRBD1 (5 bases). Between the trimmed V and J ends, which lost 2 bases and 5 bases, there was a span of 15 bases. The CDR3 spans 15 residues. Germline V gives CDR1 KGHSH, CDR2 LQKENI. The CDR3 sequence: CASSPGAGMETEAFF. DNA for the CDR3: TGTGCCAGCTCACCAGGGGCAGGGATGGAGACTGAAGCTTTCTTT.

This rearrangement joins TRBV9 to TRBJ1-1; D call uncertain. This CDR3 spans 14 amino acids. Per germline, CDR1 SGDLS and CDR2 YYNGEE. The V gene lost 4 bases and the J gene lost 2 bases, with 12 bases spanning the gap. CDR3 loop: CASSLGLGNTEAFF. In nucleotides, the CDR3 is TGTGCCAGCAGCTTAGGACTGGGTAACACTGAAGCTTTCTTT.

CDR3 in amino acids: CASSLLAPAQETQYF. The CDR3 region has the DNA TGTGCCAGCTCACTCCTGGCCCCTGCTCAAGAGACCCAGTACTTC. This chain links TRBV18 with TRBJ2-5; D remains ambiguous. Germline V gives CDR1 KGHSH, CDR2 LQKENI. Between the trimmed V and J ends, which lost 4 bases and 2 bases, there was a span of 14 bases. The CDR3 extends over 15 amino acids.

V is TRBV11-1 and J is TRBJ1-1; D is possibly TRBD1 (6 bases). Germline V lookup: CDR1 SGHAT, CDR2 FQDESV (reference sequence). The CDR3 totals 16 residues. The ends were cut back, 4 bases at V and 1 base at J, with 16 bases in the middle. CDR3 residues: CASSSLAGARNTEAFF. The CDR3, as DNA: TGTGCCAGCAGCTCCCTGGCGGGGGCGCGGAACACTGAAGCTTTCTTT. Together with reference TRBV11-1 and TRBJ1-1, the CDR3 gives the full variable domain: EAEVAQSPRYKITEKSQAVAFWCDPISGHATLYWYRQILGQGPELLVQFQDESVVDDSQLPKDRFSAERLKGVDSTLKIQPAELGDSAMYLCASSSLAGARNTEAFFGQGTRLTVV.

V gene TRBV14 combines with J gene TRBJ2-5; 13 bases agree with TRBD2. Unmatched junction bases numbered 4, after V lost 4 bases and J lost 5 bases. Germline-derived CDR1 and CDR2 are SGHDN and FVKESK. The length of the CDR3 is 15 residues. CDR3 nucleotides: TGTGCCAGCAGCCGGGGGACTAGCGGGGCGGAGACCCAGTACTTC. Amino acids: CASSRGTSGAETQYF.

J is TRBJ2-3 and V is TRBV7-9; possibly TRBD2 for D (6 bases). V lost 1 base to trimming and J lost 4 bases, with 9 bases between them. The germline V gene encodes CDR1 SEHNR and CDR2 FQNEAQ (reference sequence). The CDR3 spans 14 residues. In DNA, the CDR3 is TGTGCCAGCAGCTTAGGGTGGGGGGCAGATACGCAGTATTTT. Protein sequence: CASSLGWGADTQYF.

The J gene is TRBJ2-5, the V gene TRBV7-2, with TRBD2 as a possible D gene (5 bases). The CDR3 totals 15 residues. Germline assignment: CDR1 SGHTA and CDR2 FQGNSA. V was clipped by 2 bases and J by 5 bases, with 15 bases between them. The CDR3 reads CASSLRRENWETQYF. The CDR3 nucleotides read TGTGCCAGCAGCTTACGAAGGGAGAACTGGGAGACCCAGTACTTC.

The J gene is TRBJ2-3, the V gene TRBV30; TRBD2 might be the D (5 bases). V gave up 5 bases and J gave up 1 base, with 13 bases separating them. Looked up from germline, CDR1 is GTSNPN and CDR2 is SVGIG (reference sequence). CDR3 length equals 14 residues. The CDR3 coding sequence is TGTGCCTGGGCTCGGGCCGGGGGCACAGATACGCAGTATTTT. Translating it yields CAWARAGGTDTQYF.

The V and J genes are TRBV3-1 (or the pseudogene TRBV3-2) and TRBJ1-2; tentative D call: TRBD1 (6 bases). The germline V and J ends were trimmed by 6 bases and 8 bases, with 19 bases remaining between them. The germline CDR1 and CDR2 sequences are LGHDT and YNNKEL (reference sequence). The CDR3 sequence is 14 residues long. CDR3 DNA: TGTGCCAGCAGGGTACAGGGAACTTTCTACGGCTACACCTTC. The encoded protein is CASRVQGTFYGYTF.

J is TRBJ1-1 and V is TRBV2; 7 bases are shared with TRBD1. This CDR3 spans 14 amino acids. The junction had 5 bases not matched to a gene; V was cut back by 7 bases and J by 0 bases. Germline V gene sequence: CDR1 SNHLY, CDR2 FYNNEI. In DNA, the CDR3 is TGTGCCAGCATCCGACAGGGTATGAACACTGAAGCTTTCTTT. Amino acids: CASIRQGMNTEAFF. Variable domain in full (rest from reference TRBV2 and TRBJ1-1): EPEVTQTPSHQVTQMGQEVILRCVPISNHLYFYWYRQILGQKVEFLVSFYNNEISEKSEIFDDQFSVERPDGSNFTLKIRSTKLEDSAMYFCASIRQGMNTEAFFGQGTRLTVV.

The rearrangement links TRBV28 to TRBJ2-4; tentative D call: TRBD2 (6 bases). Deletions cut 3 bases from V and 9 bases from J, with 12 bases between. Germline V gene sequence: CDR1 MDHEN, CDR2 SYDVKM. The CDR3 runs 13 residues. The CDR3, as DNA: TGTGCCAGCAGTTTCGGGGGTAGAGGCATTCAGTACTTC. Protein: CASSFGGRGIQYF.

The chain uses TRBV11-3 and TRBJ2-3; the match to TRBD2 covers 12 bases. V was clipped by 5 bases and J by 1 base; unmatched bases: 10. The CDR3 spans 18 residues. Germline loops: CDR1 SGHNT, CDR2 YENEEA. The CDR3 protein is CASSHASGGALGTDTQYF. The CDR3 DNA reads as TGTGCCAGCAGCCACGCTAGCGGGGGGGCTTTGGGCACAGATACGCAGTATTTT.

The chain links TRBV6-5 to TRBJ1-1; weak D call: TRBD1 (6 bases). V lost 9 bases, J lost 2 bases, and 10 bases lay in between. Germline values: CDR1 MNHEY, CDR2 SVGAGI. The CDR3 contains 12 residues. CDR3 amino acids: CASRQDNTEAFF. In DNA form, the CDR3 reads TGTGCCAGTAGACAGGACAACACTGAAGCTTTCTTT.